Listed below are T cell receptor beta chains from one sample, sequenced in a study of post-analysis software for immune sequencing data. Via MiXCR, TCRdb re-called the PCR reads, giving one row per CDR3 protein. The sample holds more than 450,000 distinct CDR3 sequences, roughly 34% seen once. Sequenced material: blood. These receptors were taken from a girl aged 2-17 years with multiple sclerosis. CDR3s include the opening cysteine and the closing phenylalanine or tryptophan. The D gene is left open where the match is weak. The size of a clone is reported for some rows only, either as once, few or many, or as a class for expanded clones.

j_call | v_call | d_call | clone_size | cdr3_aa | cdr3_nt
TRBJ2-1 | TRBV7-2 | TRBD2 | NA | CASSPLGGDYNEQFF | TGTGCCAGCAGCCCTCTCGGGGGGGACTACAATGAGCAGTTCTTC
TRBJ2-3 | TRBV28 | TRBD1 | NA | CASSSIQGNTDTQYF | TGTGCCAGCAGTTCCATACAGGGGAACACAGATACGCAGTATTTT
TRBJ2-1 | TRBV20-1 | TRBD1 | few | CSARGTGPRNNEQFF | TGCAGTGCTAGGGGGACAGGACCCAGGAACAATGAGCAGTTCTTC
TRBJ1-2 | TRBV25-1 | TRBD1 | NA | CASRATGTGVYYGYTF | TGTGCCAGCAGAGCGACCGGGACAGGGGTTTATTATGGCTACACCTTC
TRBJ2-3 | TRBV2 | TRBD2 | NA | CASKTGASGSTDTQYF | TGTGCCAGCAAGACCGGGGCTAGCGGCAGCACAGATACGCAGTATTTT
TRBJ2-3 | TRBV5-1 | TRBD1 | few | CASSPDRGEDTQYF | TGCGCCAGCAGCCCGGACAGGGGAGAAGATACGCAGTATTTT
TRBJ2-5 | TRBV20-1 | NA | many | CSASRRGRWQETQYF | TGCAGTGCTAGTCGGAGGGGCAGGTGGCAAGAGACCCAGTACTTC
TRBJ2-5 | TRBV2 | NA | few | CASTPGQDQETQYF | TGTGCCAGCACTCCGGGCCAAGACCAAGAGACCCAGTACTTC
TRBJ1-2 | TRBV11-2 | NA | NA | CASSSVGLGENGYTF | TGTGCCAGCAGCTCCGTCGGTTTGGGGGAGAATGGCTACACCTTC
TRBJ1-2 | TRBV29-1 | TRBD1 | once | CSVEGQGLGDYTF | TGCAGCGTTGAGGGACAGGGACTGGGTGACTACACCTTC
TRBJ1-1 | TRBV12-3/TRBV12-4 | TRBD1 | NA | CASSGQGEAGLEAFF | TGTGCCAGCAGTGGACAGGGCGAAGCGGGGCTAGAAGCTTTCTTT
TRBJ1-2 | TRBV7-8 | TRBD1 | NA | CASSPRDRGNYGYTF | TGTGCCAGCAGCCCCAGGGACAGGGGGAACTATGGCTACACCTTC
TRBJ2-7 | TRBV5-1 | TRBD1 | once | CASSLEFSGGSYEQYF | TGCGCCAGCAGCTTGGAGTTTTCAGGGGGCTCCTACGAGCAGTACTTC
TRBJ1-2 | TRBV6-4 | TRBD1 | NA | CASSDSGTGLYGYTF | TGTGCCAGCAGTGACTCCGGGACAGGTCTCTATGGCTACACCTTC
TRBJ2-5 | TRBV27 | TRBD1 | NA | CASSWGQGRETQYF | TGTGCCAGCAGTTGGGGACAGGGGAGAGAGACCCAGTACTTC
TRBJ1-2 | TRBV10-3 | NA | NA | CAISESNYGYTF | TGTGCCATCAGTGAAAGTAACTATGGCTACACCTTC
TRBJ2-1 | TRBV7-8 | NA | NA | CASSSSGTSFGYEQFF | TGTGCCAGCAGCTCCTCCGGGACTTCCTTTGGTTACGAGCAGTTCTTC
TRBJ2-3 | TRBV2 | NA | NA | CASSGGATTDTQYF | TGTGCCAGCAGCGGCGGGGCGACGACAGATACGCAGTATTTT
TRBJ1-1 | TRBV7-9 | NA | NA | CASSAPEGQGTEAFF | TGTGCCAGCAGCGCACCGGAGGGGCAGGGCACTGAAGCTTTCTTT
TRBJ2-7 | TRBV7-8 | TRBD1 | many | CASSPTGTGYPGEQYF | TGTGCCAGCAGCCCGACTGGGACAGGGTATCCGGGCGAGCAGTACTTC
TRBJ2-5 | TRBV20-1 | TRBD1 | few | CSAAPGGVRETQYF | TGCAGTGCTGCCCCAGGGGGCGTCAGGGAGACCCAGTACTTC
TRBJ2-3 | TRBV20-1 | NA | few | CSARGGTSYTQYF | TGCAGTGCTAGAGGGGGAACCTCTTATACGCAGTATTTT
TRBJ1-5 | TRBV12-3/TRBV12-4 | NA | once | CASTKGVSQPQHF | TGTGCCAGCACCAAAGGTGTCAGTCAGCCCCAGCATTTT
TRBJ2-1 | TRBV5-1 | NA | NA | CASSREAGYNEQFF | TGCGCCAGCAGCCGTGAGGCAGGTTACAATGAGCAGTTCTTC
TRBJ2-1 | TRBV20-1 | NA | NA | CSATQRGILGYNEQFF | TGCAGTGCAACGCAAAGAGGTATTCTAGGTTACAATGAGCAGTTCTTC
TRBJ1-2 | TRBV7-8 | NA | NA | CASSLGQRGNFGYTF | TGTGCCAGCAGCCTCGGGCAACGGGGAAACTTTGGCTACACCTTC
TRBJ2-2 | TRBV18 | NA | NA | CASSLNKGTGELFF | TGTGCCAGCTCACTTAACAAGGGGACCGGGGAGCTGTTTTTT
TRBJ2-1 | TRBV6-4 | NA | NA | CASSDFIGAEQFF | TGTGCCAGCAGTGACTTTATAGGGGCTGAGCAGTTCTTC
TRBJ2-5 | TRBV7-6 | NA | NA | CASSLNWGQEEETQYF | TGTGCCAGCAGCTTAAACTGGGGCCAGGAGGAAGAGACCCAGTACTTC
TRBJ1-4 | TRBV3-1 | TRBD1 | NA | CASSQDGTGGVKLFF | TGTGCCAGCAGCCAAGATGGGACAGGGGGGGTAAAACTGTTTTTT
TRBJ2-5 | TRBV5-6 | NA | NA | CASSPGRMQETQYF | TGTGCCAGCAGCCCGGGACGGATGCAAGAGACCCAGTACTTC
TRBJ2-1 | TRBV4-1 | NA | few | CASSQDVSDEQFF | TGCGCCAGCAGCCAAGATGTTTCGGATGAGCAGTTCTTC
TRBJ1-1 | TRBV5-1 | TRBD1 | few | CASSLRTGWDTEAFF | TGCGCCAGCAGCCTACGGACAGGGTGGGACACTGAAGCTTTCTTT
TRBJ2-1 | TRBV3-1 | TRBD2 | few | CASSQGLAGGSSYNEQFF | TGTGCCAGCAGCCAAGGGCTAGCGGGCGGCAGCTCCTACAATGAGCAGTTCTTC
TRBJ2-5 | TRBV25-1 | TRBD2 | NA | CASSEYTTGGPETQYF | TGTGCCAGCAGTGAATATACGACGGGGGGGCCAGAGACCCAGTACTTC
TRBJ2-5 | TRBV7-6 | NA | once | CASSSNDGQETQYF | TGTGCCAGCAGCTCCAACGACGGACAAGAGACCCAGTACTTC
TRBJ2-5 | TRBV3-1 | NA | NA | CASSLTIRETQYF | TGTGCCAGCAGCCTCACGATCCGGGAGACCCAGTACTTC
TRBJ1-2 | TRBV3-1 | NA | NA | CASSPGGGRGGYTF | TGTGCCAGCAGCCCCGGAGGAGGTCGAGGAGGCTACACCTTC
TRBJ2-1 | TRBV24-1 | NA | few | CATSDPNRAPGRMDNEQFF | TGTGCCACCAGTGACCCCAACCGCGCACCGGGACGTATGGACAATGAGCAGTTCTTC
TRBJ1-4 | TRBV18 | NA | NA | CASSPGLTTNEKLFF | TGTGCCAGCTCTCCAGGGCTCACAACTAATGAAAAACTGTTTTTT
TRBJ1-2 | TRBV20-1 | TRBD1 | NA | CSGRTGAYGYTF | TGCAGTGGTAGGACAGGGGCTTATGGCTACACCTTC
TRBJ1-6 | TRBV9 | NA | NA | CASSVGGLSPLHF | TGTGCCAGCAGCGTAGGAGGGCTTTCACCCCTCCACTTT
TRBJ2-3 | TRBV3-1 | TRBD2 | NA | CASSQVGGGTTDTQYF | TGTGCCAGCAGCCAAGTAGGCGGGGGGACCACAGATACGCAGTATTTT
TRBJ1-6 | TRBV7-9 | TRBD1 | NA | CASSVLPGTDYNSPLHF | TGTGCCAGCAGCGTCCTACCTGGGACAGATTATAATTCACCCCTCCACTTT
TRBJ2-1 | TRBV12-3/TRBV12-4 | TRBD2 | NA | CASSSGRAGRLAEQFF | TGTGCCAGCAGTTCTGGGAGAGCGGGAAGGTTGGCCGAGCAGTTCTTC
TRBJ2-1 | TRBV3-1 | NA | NA | CASSQDSSSYNEQFF | TGTGCCAGCAGCCAAGATTCCTCGAGCTACAATGAGCAGTTCTTC
TRBJ1-1 | TRBV29-1 | NA | NA | CSVGAPDLSVNTEAFF | TGCAGCGTTGGGGCGCCCGACTTGTCAGTGAACACTGAAGCTTTCTTT
TRBJ2-1 | TRBV7-2 | NA | few | CASSAGLAFYEQFF | TGTGCCAGCAGCGCCGGGCTAGCTTTCTATGAGCAGTTCTTC